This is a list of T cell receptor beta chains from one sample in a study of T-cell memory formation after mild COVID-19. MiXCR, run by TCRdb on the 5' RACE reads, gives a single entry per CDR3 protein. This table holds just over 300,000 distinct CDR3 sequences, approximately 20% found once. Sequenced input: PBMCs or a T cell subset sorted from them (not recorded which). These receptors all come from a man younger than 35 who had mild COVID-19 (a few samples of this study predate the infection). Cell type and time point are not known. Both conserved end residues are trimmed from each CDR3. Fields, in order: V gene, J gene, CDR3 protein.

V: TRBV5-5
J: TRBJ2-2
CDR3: ASSLPSGVNTGELF

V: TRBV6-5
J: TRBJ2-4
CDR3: ASSYSKGVGNIQY

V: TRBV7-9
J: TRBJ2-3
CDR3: ASSLKGRYTDTQY

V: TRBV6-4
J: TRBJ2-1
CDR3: ASIFQSPTYNEQF

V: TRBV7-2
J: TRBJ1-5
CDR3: ASSFYPVGGEKH

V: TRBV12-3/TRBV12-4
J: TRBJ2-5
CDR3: ASNPLGGETQY

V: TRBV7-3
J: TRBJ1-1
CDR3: ASSLTPSTEAF

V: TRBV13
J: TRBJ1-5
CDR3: ASSFGEGQPQH

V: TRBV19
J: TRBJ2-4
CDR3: ASSLLGSGPKNIQY

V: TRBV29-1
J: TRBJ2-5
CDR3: SVEVRGNPETQY